These 8 T cell receptor beta chains share one sample of origin, sequenced in a study of cytomegalovirus exposure and HLA in healthy donors. PCR used 60 Vbeta primers and 13 Jbeta primers. Assay: immunoSEQ multiplex PCR; the TCRdb copy retains only in-frame clones and omits some. The sample consists of over 150,000 clones, 77% of them appearing once. The source material was PBMCs. Source of these receptors: a woman aged 40 to 50 in good health and CMV-seropositive.

The sample holds one count of this clone. The chain has TRBV30 and TRBJ1-6, with D possibly matching TRBD1 (6 bases). V lost 2 bases and J lost 6, with 11 bases in between. From germline, CDR1 is GTSNPN and CDR2 SVGIG (reference sequence). There are 14 residues in the CDR3. In nucleotides, the CDR3 is TGTGCCTGGAGTCGTGGGACATTTAATTCACCCCTCCACTTT. Protein product: CAWSRGTFNSPLHF. The full variable domain, rest sourced from reference TRBV30 and TRBJ1-6, is SQTIHQWPATLVQPVGSPLSLECTVEGTSNPNLYWYRQAAGRGLQLLFYSVGIGQISSEVPQNLSASRPQDRQFILSSKKLLLSDSGFYLCAWSRGTFNSPLHFGNGTRLTVT.

The CDR3 region is CASRSGTSGSSYEQYF. The CDR3 DNA sequence: TGCGCCAGCAGATCCGGGACTAGCGGGAGCTCCTACGAGCAGTACTTC. The chain employs TRBV5-1 and TRBJ2-7; 14 bases match TRBD2. Germline V gene sequence: CDR1 SGHRS, CDR2 YFSETQ. V trimming: 5 bases; J trimming: 0 bases; junction bases outside the gene matches: 4. The CDR3 contains 16 residues.

There are a few counts of this clone. Other DNA variants within this sample encode the same CDR3. The genes are TRBV5-1 and TRBJ2-2, with D maybe TRBD1 (6 bases). This CDR3 has 14 amino acids. The V gene lost 2 bases and the J gene lost 5 bases, with 10 bases spanning the gap. From germline, CDR1 is SGHRS and CDR2 YFSETQ. CDR3 sequence reads: CASSLGQGTGELFF. CDR3 DNA sequence: TGCGCCAGCAGCTTAGGCCAGGGGACCGGGGAGCTGTTTTTT.

The chain joins TRBV5-8 to TRBJ2-2; D possibly corresponds to TRBD1 (6 bases). The V gene's germline CDR1 is SGHTS and CDR2 YDEGEE. The germline V and J ends were trimmed by 4 bases and 3 bases, with 16 bases remaining between them. The length of the CDR3 is 16 residues. In DNA, the CDR3 is TGTGCCAGCAGCAACGGACAGACGAGGGACACCGGGGAGCTGTTTTTT. Protein: CASSNGQTRDTGELFF.

V is TRBV5-1 and J is TRBJ2-1; 10 bases are a match to TRBD2. The junction had 9 bases not matched to a gene; V was cut back by 7 bases and J by 5 bases. Germline values: CDR1 SGHRS, CDR2 YFSETQ. The CDR3 spans 15 residues. CDR3 nucleotides: TGCGCCAGCGACCCAATAGCGGGGGGCAACAATGAGCAGTTCTTC. Translated, it gives CASDPIAGGNNEQFF.

The rearrangement uses TRBV11-3 and TRBJ2-3; D uncertain. Germline CDR1 SGHNT, CDR2 YENEEA. The CDR3 has 14 residues. V shed 0 bases and J shed 2 bases, with 6 bases lying between them. The CDR3 region has the DNA TGTGCCAGCAGCTTAGATCTAGACACAGATACGCAGTATTTT. This translates into CASSLDLDTDTQYF.

The gene calls are TRBV27 and TRBJ2-3, with unresolved D. The CDR3 runs 15 residues. Germline lookup yields CDR1 MNHEY and CDR2 SMNVEV (reference sequence). V lost 1 base to trimming and J lost 6 bases, with 14 bases between them. CDR3 loop: CASSLFPRTEDTQYF. Written as DNA, the CDR3 is TGTGCCAGCAGTTTATTCCCTCGTACAGAGGATACGCAGTATTTT.

The chain employs TRBV16 and TRBJ1-1, with no clear D. Germline CDR1 and CDR2: KGHSY and FQNENV. Trimming left V 5 bases short and J 1 base short, with 8 bases between. This CDR3 has 13 residues. This chain's CDR3 is CASSGERNTEAFF. CDR3 bases: TGTGCCAGCAGCGGGGAGAGGAACACTGAAGCTTTCTTT.